This T cell receptor beta chain was sequenced for a study of cytomegalovirus exposure and HLA in healthy donors. The PCR employed 60 Vbeta primers together with 13 Jbeta primers. In the original processing: Unique TCR beta chains numbered 60 million to 100 million in a later analysis, with 10 million to 14 million shared. TCRdb keeps only in-frame clones here, not all; method: immunoSEQ multiplex PCR. V and J calls plus clone size are reproduced from that table; the DNA served to infer D and trimming. The sample lists roughly 250,000 clones, 84% occurring once. About this clone itself: Its target is not known.

Germline V gives CDR1 SGHRS, CDR2 YFSETQ. After removal of 4 bases from V and 6 bases from J, the junction contained 7 bases not matched to a gene. This CDR3 has 13 residues. General study points: It was taken for granted in presence/absence analyses that sequencing depth across donors was roughly uniform. A later analysis found most CMV-associated TCR beta chains apparently HLA-restricted. Segments of the TCR beta V type were, in most cases, productive about 90% or about 30% of the time in an earlier analysis.

The sequencing sample was made of PBMCs. V is TRBV5-1 and J is TRBJ2-7; the match to TRBD1 covers 7 bases. This TCR came from a woman between 35 and 50 years old in good health and CMV-seropositive. CDR3 sequence reads: CASSPTGLGEQYF. CDR3 coding DNA: TGCGCCAGCAGCCCGACAGGGCTCGGCGAGCAGTACTTC.